These 32 T cell receptor beta chains share one sample of origin, sequenced in a study of cytomegalovirus exposure and HLA in healthy donors. Both 60 Vbeta primers and 13 Jbeta primers went into the PCR. Libraries were prepared by immunoSEQ multiplex PCR; TCRdb keeps only in-frame clonotypes and omits some of them. The sample consists of approximately 90,000 clones, around 84% of them appearing once. The sample comprised PBMCs. The receptors stem from a man aged 40-49 years in good health and CMV-seropositive.

This clone was picked up a small number of times. V gene TRBV7-3 combines with J gene TRBJ2-7, with D possibly being TRBD1 (6 bases). Trimming left V 5 bases short and J 1 base short, with 12 bases between. This CDR3 has 14 amino acids. The germline V gene encodes CDR1 SGHTA and CDR2 FQGTGA. CDR3 sequence (DNA): TGTGCCAGCAGCCCAGGGGCTACTTCCTACGAGCAGTACTTC. Its protein product is CASSPGATSYEQYF. Filled out from reference TRBV7-3 and TRBJ2-7, the complete variable domain reads GAGVSQTPSNKVTEKGKYVELRCDPISGHTALYWYRQSLGQGPEFLIYFQGTGAADDSGLPNDRFFAVRPEGSVSTLKIQRTERGDSAVYLCASSPGATSYEQYFGPGTRLTVT.

The CDR3 sequence: CASSLGLAVGELFF. The CDR3 bases are TGCGCCAGCAGCTTGGGGCTAGCTGTCGGGGAGCTGTTTTTT. The gene calls are TRBV5-1 and TRBJ2-2; possibly TRBD2 for D (5 bases). The CDR3 runs to 14 residues. Germline CDR1 reads SGHRS; CDR2 reads YFSETQ. The V gene lost 0 bases and the J gene lost 7 bases, with 10 bases spanning the gap.

The DNA of the CDR3 is TGTGCCAGCTCACCGCCGGGACTAGAACTAGAGACCCAGTACTTC. Its protein is CASSPPGLELETQYF. V gene TRBV18 combines with J gene TRBJ2-5; 8 nucleotides agree with TRBD2. CDR3 length equals 15 residues. The trim removed 3 bases at V and 4 bases at J, leaving 7 bases unmatched. Germline CDR1 KGHSH, CDR2 LQKENI.

The chain employs TRBV11-2 and TRBJ2-2; D might be TRBD1 (5 bases). There are 16 residues in the CDR3. V lost 2 bases and J lost 0, with 10 bases in between. Per germline, CDR1 SGHAT and CDR2 FQNNGV. The CDR3 sequence is CASSLSGHTNTGELFF. The CDR3 nucleotides are TGTGCCAGCAGCTTAAGTGGACACACGAACACCGGGGAGCTGTTTTTT.

The rearrangement uses TRBV2 and TRBJ1-5; TRBD1 is a possible D gene (6 bases). CDR3 length: 18 residues. Trimming took off 1 base at V and 1 base at J, with 17 bases between the two ends. Germline V gene data show CDR1 as SNHLY and CDR2 as FYNNEI. Here the CDR3 reads CASSEGTVAPVSNQPQHF. Here the CDR3 DNA reads TGTGCCAGCAGTGAAGGGACAGTAGCTCCCGTGAGCAATCAGCCCCAGCATTTT.

The chain combines TRBV9 with TRBJ1-4, with D perhaps TRBD1 (5 bases). Germline assignment: CDR1 SGDLS and CDR2 YYNGEE. This CDR3 contains 14 residues. V was clipped by 4 bases and J by 5 bases, with 12 bases between them. The CDR3 loop is CASSSKEGNEKLFF. As DNA, the CDR3 is TGTGCCAGCAGCTCAAAGGAGGGGAATGAAAAACTGTTTTTT.

The chain has TRBV7-2 and TRBJ2-7; the match to TRBD2 covers 8 bases. CDR1 is SGHTA, CDR2 FQGNSA, per germline. CDR3 size: 15 residues. V was pared by 3 bases and J by 2 bases, with 6 bases of the junction left unmatched. CDR3 nucleotide sequence: TGTGCCAGCAGCTTCGTCACTAGCGGAACCTACGAGCAGTACTTC. Protein: CASSFVTSGTYEQYF. Full variable domain (remainder filled in from reference TRBV7-2 and TRBJ2-7): GAGVSQSPSNKVTEKGKDVELRCDPISGHTALYWYRQSLGQGLEFLIYFQGNSAPDKSGLPSDRFSAERTGGSVSTLTIQRTQQEDSAVYLCASSFVTSGTYEQYFGPGTRLTVT.

The chain employs TRBV7-8 and TRBJ2-1; D possibly corresponds to TRBD2 (5 bases). CDR3 length equals 14 residues. Trimming stripped 11 bases from V and 3 bases from J, with 17 bases between. Germline values: CDR1 SGHVS, CDR2 FQNEAQ. The CDR3 DNA reads TGTGCCTCCACCCACGAGCGGAGCTACAATGAGCAGTTCTTC. It codes for CASTHERSYNEQFF.

This chain joins TRBV7-2 and TRBJ2-1, with 10 positions matching TRBD1. With V trimmed by 5 bases and J by 7 bases, 11 bases remained unmatched. The CDR3 length is 16 residues. Germline assignment: CDR1 SGHTA and CDR2 FQGNSA. The CDR3 DNA reads as TGTGCCAGCAGCCGATCGACAGGGGGCGGTAGTAATGAGCAGTTCTTC. Translating it yields CASSRSTGGGSNEQFF.

The V and J genes are TRBV6-1 and TRBJ2-5; possibly TRBD1 for D (6 bases). Germline CDR1 MNHNS, CDR2 SASEGT. V was pared by 7 bases and J by 1 base, with 10 bases between. This CDR3 region has 13 residues. CDR3 sequence: CASTEGGQETQYF. CDR3 sequence (DNA): TGTGCCAGCACGGAAGGGGGCCAAGAGACCCAGTACTTC.

The chain couples TRBV9 to TRBJ2-3, with 12 positions matching TRBD1. J lost 5 bases, V lost 4 bases, and 8 bases had no gene match. In germline, CDR1 is SGDLS, CDR2 YYNGEE. The CDR3 extends over 16 amino acids. The CDR3 loop is CASSTRDRGLVDTQYF. CDR3 nucleotides: TGTGCCAGCAGCACCCGGGACAGGGGGCTGGTAGATACGCAGTATTTT.

This chain links TRBV9 with TRBJ2-7; the match to TRBD1 covers 8 bases. V was clipped by 4 bases and J by 0 bases; unmatched bases: 6. Germline V gene lookup returns CDR1 SGDLS and CDR2 YYNGEE. The CDR3 is made up of 15 amino acids. The CDR3 spells CASSPRQGISYEQYF. For the CDR3, the DNA is TGTGCCAGCAGCCCCCGACAGGGGATCTCCTACGAGCAGTACTTC.

The genes are TRBV5-1 and TRBJ1-6, with TRBD1 matching 11 bases. Trimming removed 0 bases from V and 8 bases from J; junction bases left unmatched: 4. In germline, CDR1 is SGHRS, CDR2 YFSETQ. The CDR3 is 16 amino acids. This CDR3 reads CASSLDGQGAYSPLHF. The DNA for the CDR3 is TGCGCCAGCAGCTTGGATGGACAGGGGGCTTATTCACCCCTCCACTTT.

The chain recombines TRBV5-1 with TRBJ2-5; TRBD2 agrees at 9 bases. The CDR3 extends over 15 amino acids. Germline CDR1 SGHRS, CDR2 YFSETQ. V was clipped by 3 bases and J by 4 bases; unmatched bases: 7. CDR3 loop: CASSYLAGAGETQYF. In nucleotides, the CDR3 is TGCGCCAGCAGCTACTTAGCGGGGGCGGGAGAGACCCAGTACTTC.

The chain couples TRBV18 to TRBJ1-6, with 8 positions matching TRBD1. From germline, CDR1 is KGHSH and CDR2 LQKENI. The CDR3 extends over 16 amino acids. Trimming at V came to 2 bases and at J to 7 bases, leaving 7 bases not matched to a gene. Here the CDR3 DNA reads TGTGCCAGCTCACCAGCCGGTGGACAGGGAAATTCACCCCTCCACTTT. Residues: CASSPAGGQGNSPLHF.

The chain carries TRBV27 and TRBJ2-7; 10 nucleotides agree with TRBD1. V lost 5 bases to trimming and J lost 3 bases; unmatched junction nucleotides: 4. The CDR3 totals 14 residues. CDR1 is MNHEY and CDR2 is SMNVEV in the germline V gene (reference sequence). The CDR3 DNA sequence: TGTGCCAGCAGTCCAGGGGACAGGGGCTACGAGCAGTACTTC. It codes for CASSPGDRGYEQYF.

V is TRBV27 and J is TRBJ2-7, with 11 positions matching TRBD2. The CDR3 contains 18 residues. CDR1 MNHEY and CDR2 SMNVEV come from the germline V gene (reference sequence). V dropped 2 bases and J dropped 7; count of bases not matched to a gene: 16. The CDR3 loop is CASSLRSRDGTSGLEQYF. The CDR3 nucleotides are TGTGCCAGCAGTTTAAGGTCGAGGGACGGGACTAGCGGTCTTGAGCAGTACTTC.

The V call is TRBV29-1, the J call TRBJ2-7, with 7 bases fitting TRBD1. CDR3 length equals 13 residues. Trimming removed 1 base from V and 0 bases from J; junction bases left unmatched: 0. Germline V gene data show CDR1 as SQVTM and CDR2 as ANQGSEA. The CDR3 loop reads CSVEGDSSYEQYF. The CDR3 DNA sequence: TGCAGCGTTGAAGGGGACAGCTCCTACGAGCAGTACTTC.

The chain combines TRBV2 with TRBJ1-5, with unresolved D. The V gene lost 0 bases and the J gene lost 2 bases, with 14 bases spanning the gap. CDR3 size: 17 residues. Germline CDR1 SNHLY, CDR2 FYNNEI. The CDR3 region has the DNA TGTGCCAGCAGTGAAGCGCGGTCCGTTTACGGCAATCAGCCCCAGCATTTT. Protein sequence: CASSEARSVYGNQPQHF.

The chain is built from TRBV19 and TRBJ2-7; TRBD2 matches 7 bases. The CDR3 contains 15 residues. The germline CDR1 and CDR2 sequences are LNHDA and SQIVND (reference sequence). Trimming cost V 5 bases and J 5 bases; bases outside gene matches: 12. Here the CDR3 reads CASSRRGSSPNEQYF. The CDR3 DNA reads TGTGCCAGTAGTCGCCGCGGGAGTTCCCCCAACGAGCAGTACTTC.

This clone was detected a few times. The chain recombines TRBV10-1 with TRBJ1-5, with D possibly being TRBD1 (6 bases). This CDR3 region has 12 residues. The germline gives CDR1 WNHNN, CDR2 SYGVQD (reference sequence). V was trimmed by 8 bases and J by 11 bases, leaving 16 bases between them. This chain's CDR3 is CASGGGAMTQHF. The DNA of the CDR3 is TGCGCCAGCGGCGGGGGGGCTATGACCCAGCATTTT.

The chain combines TRBV7-8 with TRBJ2-1, with TRBD2 identical over 9 bases. There are 13 residues in the CDR3. With V trimmed by 7 bases and J by 6 bases, 4 bases remained unmatched. Per germline, CDR1 SGHVS and CDR2 FQNEAQ. CDR3 DNA sequence: TGTGCCAGCACGGGACTAGCAGGCAATGAGCAGTTCTTC. It encodes CASTGLAGNEQFF.

The chain combines TRBV5-1 with TRBJ2-3; TRBD2 matches 7 bases. Germline V gives CDR1 SGHRS, CDR2 YFSETQ. This CDR3 is 14 amino acids long. Trimming cost V 4 bases and J 2 bases; bases outside gene matches: 4. The CDR3 loop reads CASSLAEPTDTQYF. The CDR3 coding sequence is TGCGCCAGCAGCCTAGCGGAGCCCACAGATACGCAGTATTTT.

In DNA form, the CDR3 reads TGCAGCGTTGAAGATGAAGGGAGTGACGAAAAACTGTTTTTT. It specifies CSVEDEGSDEKLFF. The chain couples TRBV29-1 to TRBJ1-4; D unclear. Germline V gene sequence: CDR1 SQVTM, CDR2 ANQGSEA. The CDR3 contains 14 residues. Trimming pared 0 bases from V and 8 bases from J, leaving 13 bases between.

J is TRBJ1-5 and V is TRBV28; D may be TRBD1 (5 bases). Trimming pared 8 bases from V and 0 bases from J, leaving 20 bases between. The V gene's germline CDR1 is MDHEN and CDR2 SYDVKM. The CDR3 is 17 amino acids. CDR3 coding DNA: TGTGCCAGCGGCTTTTTTAGGGGTATCGGTAGCAATCAGCCCCAGCATTTT. Its translation: CASGFFRGIGSNQPQHF.

This rearrangement joins TRBV27 to TRBJ2-5; 9 bases are shared with TRBD1. Near its end, the DNA agrees better with TRBJ2-7, so the J call may be wrong. There are 14 residues in the CDR3. From germline, CDR1 is MNHEY and CDR2 SMNVEV (reference sequence). CDR3 sequence: CASRPDRGPYEQYF. The CDR3 region has the DNA TGTGCCAGCAGACCGGACAGGGGCCCCTACGAGCAGTACTTC.

The V gene is TRBV5-6, the J gene TRBJ1-5, with D possibly TRBD1 on 5 matching bases. The V gene's germline CDR1 is SGHDT and CDR2 YYEEEE. The V gene lost 7 bases and the J gene lost 2 bases, with 16 bases spanning the gap. The CDR3 sequence is 15 residues long. CDR3 bases: TGTGCCAGCGCAAACTGGGGGACTCGCAATCAGCCCCAGCATTTT. It codes for CASANWGTRNQPQHF. The full variable domain, completed using reference TRBV5-6 and TRBJ1-5, is DAGVTQSPTHLIKTRGQQVTLRCSPKSGHDTVSWYQQALGQGPQFIFQYYEEEERQRGNFPDRFSGHQFPNYSSELNVNALLLGDSALYLCASANWGTRNQPQHFGDGTRLSIL.

J is TRBJ2-5 and V is TRBV7-2, with 7 positions matching TRBD2. Losses at the gene ends were 5 bases for V and 7 bases for J; bases not matched to a gene: 4. This CDR3 is built from 12 residues. CDR1 is SGHTA and CDR2 is FQGNSA in the germline V gene. The chain's CDR3 is CASSTSEGTQYF. The DNA of the CDR3 is TGTGCCAGCAGCACTAGCGAAGGGACCCAGTACTTC.

In its sample, this clone was seen a few times. This chain uses TRBV11-2 with TRBJ2-1; D perhaps matches TRBD1 (5 bases). Between the trimmed V and J ends, which lost 3 bases and 2 bases, there was a span of 11 bases. Germline V lookup: CDR1 SGHAT, CDR2 FQNNGV. The CDR3 is made up of 15 amino acids. The CDR3 nucleotides are TGTGCCAGCAGCTTTCAGGGTAGCACCTACAATGAGCAGTTCTTC. Its translation: CASSFQGSTYNEQFF. The variable domain in full, completed from reference TRBV11-2 and TRBJ2-1, reads EAGVAQSPRYKIIEKRQSVAFWCNPISGHATLYWYQQILGQGPKLLIQFQNNGVVDDSQLPKDRFSAERLKGVDSTLKIQPAKLEDSAVYLCASSFQGSTYNEQFFGPGTRLTVL.

This clone was observed a few times. The chain uses TRBV2 and TRBJ2-7, with TRBD2 matching 9 bases. The V gene's germline CDR1 is SNHLY and CDR2 FYNNEI. This CDR3 contains 14 residues. The ends lost 2 bases at V and 3 bases at J; junction bases unmatched: 2. CDR3 in amino acids: CASSELAGNYEQYF. Here the CDR3 DNA reads TGTGCCAGCAGTGAACTAGCGGGAAACTACGAGCAGTACTTC.

This chain connects TRBV6-5 to TRBJ1-2; TRBD1 is a possible D gene (6 bases). The V end lost 4 bases, the J end lost 2 bases, and 8 bases lay between the germline ends. The CDR3 has 13 residues. CDR1 is MNHEY, CDR2 SVGAGI, per germline. In nucleotides, the CDR3 is TGTGCCAGCAGTTCTACAGGGAACTATGGCTACACCTTC. Encoded protein: CASSSTGNYGYTF.

The chain joins TRBV11-2 to TRBJ2-2; weak D call: TRBD2 (5 bases). CDR1 is SGHAT and CDR2 is FQNNGV in the germline V gene. The length of the CDR3 is 13 residues. The germline V and J ends were trimmed by 5 bases and 7 bases, with 11 bases remaining between them. The CDR3 region has the DNA TGTGCCAGCAGCCTCTCGGGGTACGGGGAGCTGTTTTTT. Amino acid sequence: CASSLSGYGELFF.